The rows below give T cell receptor beta chains drawn from one sample of a study of shared clonotypes between healthy human individuals. Sequencing used immunoSEQ multiplex PCR; TCRdb keeps in-frame clones, though not all of them. Of around 1.5 million clones in the sample, 95% to 99% are singletons; the top ten hold roughly 0.45%. Sequences were obtained from naive CD4+ T cells sorted from blood. Receptors were obtained from a man aged 25-45 years in good health. The CDR3 runs from the conserved cysteine through the conserved F or W. A D gene is named only where the DNA matches it firmly. Clone size, where shown, is once, few, many, or a class for clones that have expanded.

V gene	clone size	D gene	J gene	CDR3 protein	CDR3 DNA
TRBV27	once	-	TRBJ2-7	CASSSRAGYEQYF	TGTGCCAGCAGTTCGCGGGCAGGCTACGAGCAGTACTTC
TRBV9	-	-	TRBJ2-7	CASSPRTRTYEQYF	TGTGCCAGCAGCCCTCGGACAAGGACCTACGAGCAGTACTTC
TRBV27	-	-	TRBJ2-6	CASSSRTHPGANVLTF	TGTGCCAGCAGTTCCAGGACGCATCCTGGGGCCAACGTCCTGACTTTC
TRBV9	-	-	TRBJ1-4	CASSADEGGLEKLFF	TGTGCCAGCAGCGCGGACGAGGGGGGGCTGGAAAAACTGTTTTTT
TRBV5-6	-	TRBD2	TRBJ2-7	CASSPRTSGPYEQYF	TGTGCCAGCAGCCCCCGGACTAGCGGACCCTACGAGCAGTACTTC
TRBV5-4	once	-	TRBJ2-5	CASSLPGPEETQYF	TGTGCCAGCAGCTTGCCCGGACCCGAAGAGACCCAGTACTTC
TRBV5-4	-	TRBD1	TRBJ2-7	CASSRDRQPYEQYF	TGTGCCAGCAGCCGGGACAGGCAACCCTACGAGCAGTACTTC
TRBV5-1	-	TRBD1	TRBJ1-1	CASSLRQGTTEAFF	TGCGCCAGCAGCCTACGACAGGGTACCACTGAAGCTTTCTTT
TRBV19	-	-	TRBJ2-1	CASSLSGGVEQFF	TGTGCCAGTAGTCTTTCGGGGGGCGTTGAGCAGTTCTTC
TRBV2	-	-	TRBJ2-5	CASLEGRGFGGETQYF	TGTGCCAGCTTGGAAGGCAGGGGGTTCGGAGGGGAGACCCAGTACTTC
TRBV15	few	-	TRBJ2-2	CATSLNTGELFF	TGTGCCACCAGCCTGAACACCGGGGAGCTGTTTTTT
TRBV5-1	-	TRBD2	TRBJ2-7	CASSPGLADPYEQYF	TGCGCCAGCAGCCCGGGACTAGCGGACCCCTACGAGCAGTACTTC
TRBV7-2	-	-	TRBJ2-7	CASSLIPYEQYF	TGTGCCAGCAGCTTAATCCCCTACGAGCAGTACTTC
TRBV9	-	TRBD1	TRBJ2-7	CASSPGTASYEQYF	TGTGCCAGCAGCCCGGGGACAGCCTCCTACGAGCAGTACTTC
TRBV5-4	-	TRBD2	TRBJ2-3	CASSFASGSDTQYF	TGTGCCAGCAGCTTCGCTAGCGGGAGTGATACGCAGTATTTT
TRBV11-2	-	TRBD2	TRBJ2-7	CASSFSGEPYEQYF	TGTGCCAGCAGCTTTAGCGGGGAACCTTACGAGCAGTACTTC
TRBV28	-	-	TRBJ1-5	CASSSWAGISNQPQHF	TGTGCCAGCAGTTCCTGGGCAGGGATTAGCAATCAGCCCCAGCATTTT
TRBV29-1	-	TRBD1	TRBJ1-1	CSVANRGRDTEAFF	TGCAGCGTTGCGAACAGGGGGCGGGACACTGAAGCTTTCTTT
TRBV5-1	-	-	TRBJ2-1	CASSLEASYNEQFF	TGCGCCAGCAGCTTGGAGGCGAGCTACAATGAGCAGTTCTTC
TRBV5-4	-	TRBD2	TRBJ2-2	CASRKREGRTGELFF	TGTGCCAGCAGGAAGCGGGAGGGCCGGACCGGGGAGCTGTTTTTT
TRBV9	-	TRBD2	TRBJ2-7	CASSVGTSGGSEQYF	TGTGCCAGCAGCGTAGGGACTAGCGGGGGATCGGAGCAGTACTTC
TRBV28	-	-	TRBJ2-2	CASSFLREKPGELFF	TGTGCCAGCAGTTTCCTTCGGGAGAAGCCCGGGGAGCTGTTTTTT
TRBV5-6	-	-	TRBJ2-4	CASSLGRGSIQYF	TGTGCCAGCAGCTTGGGTAGGGGGTCCATTCAGTACTTC
TRBV5-1	-	-	TRBJ2-2	CASSLVGNTGELFF	TGCGCCAGCAGCTTGGTTGGAAACACCGGGGAGCTGTTTTTT
TRBV9	-	-	TRBJ1-5	CASSVSGDQPQHF	TGTGCCAGCAGCGTATCTGGAGATCAGCCCCAGCATTTT
TRBV25-1	-	-	TRBJ2-3	CASSLRQGLTDTQYF	TGTGCCAGCAGTCTACGACAGGGACTGACAGATACGCAGTATTTT
TRBV6-4	-	-	TRBJ2-1	CASSWDVSNNEQFF	TGTGCCAGCAGTTGGGACGTATCAAACAATGAGCAGTTCTTC
TRBV6-5	-	-	TRBJ1-4	CASSPGIRDEKLFF	TGTGCCAGCAGCCCCGGGATCAGGGATGAAAAACTGTTTTTT
TRBV11-1	once	TRBD2	TRBJ2-1	CASSVRTSGKGYNEQFF	TGTGCCAGCAGCGTCCGGACTAGCGGGAAGGGATACAATGAGCAGTTCTTC
TRBV5-1	-	-	TRBJ2-3	CASSLQGTDTQYF	TGCGCCAGCAGCTTGCAGGGAACCGATACGCAGTATTTT
TRBV18	-	TRBD1	TRBJ2-5	CASSPVQGLLQETQYF	TGTGCCAGCTCACCTGTACAGGGGCTTCTCCAAGAGACCCAGTACTTC
TRBV7-6	-	TRBD2	TRBJ2-5	CASSSGLAVTQYF	TGTGCCAGCAGCTCAGGACTAGCGGTGACCCAGTACTTC
TRBV7-9	-	TRBD1	TRBJ2-7	CASSPGQGAEQYF	TGTGCCAGCAGCCCCGGACAGGGGGCCGAGCAGTACTTC